This TCR beta chain was identified during a study of blood T cells in healthy people across ages. Study outcomes and limitations: Among long-lived donors, naive CD4+ cells were more numerous and diversity higher than in aged donors. The CMV status of each donor remained undetermined, and this could have confounded shifts in expanded clonotypes.

There were healthy Caucasian individuals from Russia, aged about 6 to 100, serving as donors. A word on this clonotype: Its antigen is currently unknown.

Using a J-beta primer mix together with a sample-barcoded 5' primer, a second PCR was run for roughly 6 to 11 cycles. Each cDNA molecule received a tag from a template-switch adaptor that had 12 random nucleotides. One entry per CDR3 protein results from TCRdb running MiXCR on the 5' RACE reads. This table holds 980,000 or so distinct CDR3 sequences, about 48% found once. Germline assignment: CDR1 MGHDK and CDR2 SYGVNS. V lost 4 bases and J lost 11, with 14 bases in between. The CDR3 length is 12 residues. The sequencing input was blood. This TCR came from a man younger than 45 in good health. This chain joins TRBV25-1 and TRBJ1-1; D is unclear. This chain's CDR3 is CASSVGPGEAFF. In DNA, the CDR3 is TGTGCCAGCAGTGTCGGTCCCGGGGAGGCTTTCTTT.